This T cell receptor beta chain comes out of a study of blood T cell repertoires in COVID-19. Study-wide background: Acute and convalescent COVID-19 samples came from the United States, Italy and Spain. The cDNA or gDNA used as material had been derived from T cells, B-cell-depleted T cells, or PBMCs.

The authors' processing: Amplification from reference gene primers served as the basis for estimated nucleated cell counts. The table came from immunoSEQ multiplex PCR; TCRdb's copy has only in-frame clones and leaves some out. D and trimming were read from the DNA, whereas the V and J calls and clone size are those reported in that table. The sample consists of just over 350,000 clones, approximately 86% of them appearing once. The germline V gene encodes CDR1 LGHNA and CDR2 YSLEER. Unmatched junction bases numbered 6, after V lost 2 bases and J lost 5 bases. The CDR3 covers 16 residues. Seattle's enrolled individuals joined amid active infection and were then monitored longitudinally.

The J gene is TRBJ2-3, the V gene TRBV4-3; 11 nucleotides agree with TRBD1. Sequencing was done on a sample of peripheral blood. The source of this sequence is a woman between 55 and 75 years old with COVID-19, enrolled during active disease. The CDR3 nucleotides are TGCGCCAGCAGCCAACACTGGACAGGGGGCAAAGATACGCAGTATTTT. This codes for CASSQHWTGGKDTQYF.